This T cell receptor beta chain originates from a study of OX40 agonist ivuxolimab in advanced cancers. Study-level information: Across the patients, intravenous ivuxolimab was delivered every 2 weeks at 0.01 to 10 mg/kg.

Points from the study as a whole: Averaging showed that CD8+ T cells had more expanded clones than CD4+ did.

V was trimmed by 3 bases and J by 3 bases, leaving 8 bases between them. The CDR3 has 13 amino acids. Germline lookup yields CDR1 MDHEN and CDR2 SYDVKM. On this clone itself: Its target is unknown.

Only in-frame clones appear in the TCRdb table, and some are missing; sequencing was by immunoSEQ multiplex PCR. The sample consists of fewer than 35,000 clones, roughly 89% of them appearing once. This material consisted of CD4+ or CD8+ T cells sorted from blood, taken in a trial of the OX40 agonist ivuxolimab. The V call is TRBV28, the J call TRBJ1-1; D is unclear. This TCR derives from an adult with an advanced solid tumor such as melanoma, head and neck, liver or kidney cancer. CDR3: CASSLEYDTEAFF. CDR3 DNA: TGTGCCAGCAGTTTGGAATATGACACTGAAGCTTTCTTT.